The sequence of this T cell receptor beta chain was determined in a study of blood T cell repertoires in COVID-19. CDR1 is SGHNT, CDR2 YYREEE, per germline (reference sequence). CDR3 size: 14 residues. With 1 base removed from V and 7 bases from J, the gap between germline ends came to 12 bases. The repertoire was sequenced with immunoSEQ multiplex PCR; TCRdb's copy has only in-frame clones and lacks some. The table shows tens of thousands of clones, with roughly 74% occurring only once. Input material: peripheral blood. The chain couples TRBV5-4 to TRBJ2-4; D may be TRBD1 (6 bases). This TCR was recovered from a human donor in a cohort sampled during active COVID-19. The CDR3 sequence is CASSLIGQGNIQYF. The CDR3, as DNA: TGTGCCAGCAGCTTGATAGGGCAGGGGAACATTCAGTACTTC.